These T cell receptor beta chains were read from a single sample in a study of shared clonotypes between healthy human individuals. TCRdb's copy holds only in-frame clones and misses some; the assay was immunoSEQ multiplex PCR. The sample contains approximately 590,000 clones, nearly 97% of which appear only once. The sequencing input was naive CD8+ T cells sorted from blood. These TCRs come from a woman aged 30 to 39 in good health. Both conserved end residues are part of each CDR3. D genes are given only for firm matches. Clone size, where shown, is once, few, many, or a class for clones that have expanded.

v_call,clone_size,j_call,d_call,cdr3_nt,cdr3_aa
TRBV20-1,.,TRBJ1-2,.,TGCAGTGCTAAGAAGAATGGCTACACCTTC,CSAKKNGYTF
TRBV7-6,.,TRBJ2-7,.,TGTGCCAGCAGCCCGCCGGACAGACCCTACGAGCAGTACTTC,CASSPPDRPYEQYF
TRBV7-9,.,TRBJ1-4,TRBD1,TGTGCCAGCAGCCCGGGACAGCCTCCCGGGGGTGAAAAACTGTTTTTT,CASSPGQPPGGEKLFF
TRBV4-1,once,TRBJ1-1,.,TGCGCCAGCAGCCAAGTATCCGGTGAAGCTTTCTTT,CASSQVSGEAFF
TRBV4-2,once,TRBJ1-1,.,TGTGCCAGCAGCCACCGGGGATTTGAAGCTTTCTTT,CASSHRGFEAFF
TRBV4-2,.,TRBJ1-1,.,TGTGCCAGCAGAACCGAACAGAACACTGAAGCTTTCTTT,CASRTEQNTEAFF
TRBV2,.,TRBJ2-7,.,TGTGCCAGCGAGCCGGGGGGCGACGAGCAGTACTTC,CASEPGGDEQYF
TRBV19,.,TRBJ2-1,.,TGTGCCAGTAGTATCCCCCCCGGGGGCCCCGACAATGAGCAGTTCTTC,CASSIPPGGPDNEQFF
TRBV10-3,.,TRBJ1-2,.,TGTGCCATCAGTGAGTCTGGCAGAGTAGACTATGGCTACACCTTC,CAISESGRVDYGYTF
TRBV5-4,.,TRBJ1-2,.,TGTGCCAGCAGCTCACCACTTAATACTAACTATGGCTACACCTTC,CASSSPLNTNYGYTF
TRBV30,.,TRBJ2-7,.,TGTGCCTGGAGTCCCGTGTCGAACTACGAGCAGTACTTC,CAWSPVSNYEQYF
TRBV9,.,TRBJ2-1,TRBD2,TGTGCCAGCAGCCCGATGACTAGCGGGAGAGGTAATGAGCAGTTCTTC,CASSPMTSGRGNEQFF
TRBV5-4,.,TRBJ2-7,TRBD2,TGTGCCAGCAGCTTGACTAGCGGGGTATCCTACGAGCAGTACTTC,CASSLTSGVSYEQYF
TRBV7-9,.,TRBJ2-7,.,TGTGCCAGCAGCTTAATGAGCGGTACCCGAAACTACGAGCAGTACTTC,CASSLMSGTRNYEQYF